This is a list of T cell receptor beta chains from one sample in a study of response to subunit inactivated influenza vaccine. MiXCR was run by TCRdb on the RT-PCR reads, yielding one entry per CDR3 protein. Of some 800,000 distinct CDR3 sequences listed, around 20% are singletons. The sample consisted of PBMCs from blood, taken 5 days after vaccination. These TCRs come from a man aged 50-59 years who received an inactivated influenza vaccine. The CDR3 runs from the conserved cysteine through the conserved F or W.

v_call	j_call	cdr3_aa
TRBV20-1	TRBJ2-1	CSALGAVGNEQFF
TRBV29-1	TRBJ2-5	CSVDARGGETQYF
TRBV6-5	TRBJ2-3	CASSYPGKADTQYF
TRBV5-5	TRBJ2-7	CASSLRDRENEQYF
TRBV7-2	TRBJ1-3	CASSLAQGRNTIYF
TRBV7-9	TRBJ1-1	CASSLRDGEAFF
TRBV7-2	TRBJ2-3	CASSLDRFTDTQYF
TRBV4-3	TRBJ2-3	CASSQYDQGTDTQYF
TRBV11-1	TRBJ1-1	CASSPMSGLMNTEAFF
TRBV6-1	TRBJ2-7	CASRGGGPTYEQYF
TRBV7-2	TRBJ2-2	CASSTGQGFAGELFF
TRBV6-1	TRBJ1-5	CASRVSGTPNLWPQHF
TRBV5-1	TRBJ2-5	CASSLTTGGFGMETQYF
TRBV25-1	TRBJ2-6	CASSESSLSGANVLTF
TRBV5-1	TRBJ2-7	CASSPQGGSWEQYF
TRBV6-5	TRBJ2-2	CASSELEGGELFF
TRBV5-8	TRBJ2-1	CASSLPPGLGNEQFF
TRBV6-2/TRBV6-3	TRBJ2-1	CASSYSLRGPFF
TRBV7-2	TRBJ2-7	CASSLTGVNYEQYF
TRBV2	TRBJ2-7	CASSVSVHEQYF
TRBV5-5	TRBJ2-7	CASSLSSSGTYEQYF
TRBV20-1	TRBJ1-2	CSADQRAYGYTF
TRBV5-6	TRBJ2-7	CASSGAASGSYEQYF
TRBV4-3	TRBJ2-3	CASSQTRGPTDTQYF
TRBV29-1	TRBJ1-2	CSVGTGVGYTF
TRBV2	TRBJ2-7	CASSDIADRPYEQYF
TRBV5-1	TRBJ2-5	CASSPPTGAGETQYF